This is a list of T cell receptor beta chains from one sample in a study of T cell responses to AZD1222 COVID-19 vaccine. This table comes from immunoSEQ multiplex PCR, and its TCRdb copy is limited to in-frame clones, with some not included. The sample contains some 140,000 clones, roughly 90% of which appear only once. Specimen: peripheral blood, collected on day 0 of AZD1222 vaccination. These receptor sequences come from an adult in good health. CDR3s include the opening cysteine and the closing phenylalanine or tryptophan. The D gene is left open where the match is weak. Clone size, where shown, is once, few, many, or a class for clones that have expanded.

clone size: -; J gene: TRBJ1-5; V gene: TRBV28; D gene: -; CDR3 DNA: TGTGCCAGCAGTTTATCCCCCGGTCAGCCCCAGCATTTT; CDR3 protein: CASSLSPGQPQHF
clone size: -; J gene: TRBJ2-6; V gene: TRBV19; D gene: -; CDR3 DNA: TGTGCCAGTAGCGAAACTACTAGGGCTGGGGCCAACGTCCTGACTTTC; CDR3 protein: CASSETTRAGANVLTF
clone size: -; J gene: TRBJ1-2; V gene: TRBV7-2; D gene: -; CDR3 DNA: TGTGCCAGCAGCCCTGGGATCGGTATGGGTTCGGGTGGCTACACCTTC; CDR3 protein: CASSPGIGMGSGGYTF
clone size: -; J gene: TRBJ2-5; V gene: TRBV7-2; D gene: -; CDR3 DNA: TGTGCCAGCAGATACCTTGGGGGAGAGACCCAGTACTTC; CDR3 protein: CASRYLGGETQYF
clone size: once; J gene: TRBJ1-6; V gene: TRBV6-6; D gene: -; CDR3 DNA: TGTGCCAGCAGTTACACAATGCTTTTTAATTCACCCCTCCACTTT; CDR3 protein: CASSYTMLFNSPLHF
clone size: -; J gene: TRBJ2-7; V gene: TRBV6-5; D gene: TRBD1; CDR3 DNA: TGTGCCAGCAGTTACGACAGGGTAACCGAGCAGTACTTC; CDR3 protein: CASSYDRVTEQYF
clone size: -; J gene: TRBJ1-1; V gene: TRBV20-1; D gene: -; CDR3 DNA: TGCAGTGCTCCGTCTGTAACTGAAGCTTTCTTT; CDR3 protein: CSAPSVTEAFF
clone size: -; J gene: TRBJ2-3; V gene: TRBV7-2; D gene: TRBD2; CDR3 DNA: TGTGCCAGCAGCTTAGTTCGTAGCGGGAGACGCGGAGATACGCAGTATTTT; CDR3 protein: CASSLVRSGRRGDTQYF
clone size: -; J gene: TRBJ2-7; V gene: TRBV5-4; D gene: -; CDR3 DNA: TGTGCCAGCAGCTTAAAGGGGGGCTACGAGCAGTACTTC; CDR3 protein: CASSLKGGYEQYF
clone size: -; J gene: TRBJ1-1; V gene: TRBV9; D gene: -; CDR3 DNA: TGTGCCAGCAGCGGCCTGGGGGGGCGGACGAACACTGAAGCTTTCTTT; CDR3 protein: CASSGLGGRTNTEAFF
clone size: -; J gene: TRBJ1-4; V gene: TRBV21-1; D gene: -; CDR3 DNA: TGTGCCAGCAGCTATACGGGGAGGGATTCGGGAAAACTGTTTTTT; CDR3 protein: CASSYTGRDSGKLFF
clone size: few; J gene: TRBJ1-4; V gene: TRBV5-4; D gene: TRBD1; CDR3 DNA: TGTGCCAGCAGCAAAGTCCCGGGACAGGGGACTAATGAAAAACTGTTTTTT; CDR3 protein: CASSKVPGQGTNEKLFF
clone size: -; J gene: TRBJ1-4; V gene: TRBV28; D gene: -; CDR3 DNA: TGTGCCAGCAGCTGGCGAATCGATGAAAAACTGTTTTTT; CDR3 protein: CASSWRIDEKLFF
clone size: -; J gene: TRBJ1-2; V gene: TRBV6-1; D gene: -; CDR3 DNA: TGTGCCAGCAGTGAAACGGCGGATTATGGCTACACCTTC; CDR3 protein: CASSETADYGYTF
clone size: few; J gene: TRBJ1-2; V gene: TRBV2; D gene: -; CDR3 DNA: TGTGCCAGCAGTGGAGTGGTACTTGATGGCTACACCTTC; CDR3 protein: CASSGVVLDGYTF
clone size: -; J gene: TRBJ1-4; V gene: TRBV7-9; D gene: TRBD1; CDR3 DNA: TGTGCCAGCAGCGGGGACAGGGAAGGCGTGTATGAAAAACTGTTTTTT; CDR3 protein: CASSGDREGVYEKLFF
clone size: -; J gene: TRBJ1-1; V gene: TRBV6-5; D gene: -; CDR3 DNA: TGTGCCAGCAGTTACGGGGGCCCGAACACTGAAGCTTTCTTT; CDR3 protein: CASSYGGPNTEAFF
clone size: -; J gene: TRBJ2-7; V gene: TRBV6-5; D gene: -; CDR3 DNA: TGTGCCAGCAGAGACAGGATATACGAGCAGTACTTC; CDR3 protein: CASRDRIYEQYF
clone size: -; J gene: TRBJ1-2; V gene: TRBV9; D gene: -; CDR3 DNA: TGTGCCAGCAGCCTAGGGCGGGCGAATGGCTACACCTTC; CDR3 protein: CASSLGRANGYTF
clone size: -; J gene: TRBJ1-1; V gene: TRBV19; D gene: -; CDR3 DNA: TGTGCCAGTAGTTTAGGCAGCCGATCGGGGGACACTGAAGCTTTCTTT; CDR3 protein: CASSLGSRSGDTEAFF
clone size: once; J gene: TRBJ1-1; V gene: TRBV10-3; D gene: -; CDR3 DNA: TGTGCCATCAGTGAGTCGAACAGGCCCCTTGGGGAACCTGAAGCTTTCTTT; CDR3 protein: CAISESNRPLGEPEAFF
clone size: -; J gene: TRBJ1-6; V gene: TRBV4-3; D gene: TRBD1; CDR3 DNA: TGCGCCAGCAGCCAAGATCGGACAGGGCGAAATTCACCCCTCCACTTT; CDR3 protein: CASSQDRTGRNSPLHF
clone size: -; J gene: TRBJ2-2; V gene: TRBV7-2; D gene: -; CDR3 DNA: TGTGCCAGCAGCCCCTATTCATATTCCGGGGAGCTGTTTTTT; CDR3 protein: CASSPYSYSGELFF
clone size: -; J gene: TRBJ2-6; V gene: TRBV10-3; D gene: -; CDR3 DNA: TGTGCCATCAGCCGACTCCAGGGGTCTGGGGCCAACGTCCTGACTTTC; CDR3 protein: CAISRLQGSGANVLTF
clone size: -; J gene: TRBJ2-3; V gene: TRBV7-2; D gene: TRBD1; CDR3 DNA: TGTGCCAGCAGCAGGGACAGGGGGCAGGCAGATACGCAGTATTTT; CDR3 protein: CASSRDRGQADTQYF
clone size: -; J gene: TRBJ1-5; V gene: TRBV19; D gene: -; CDR3 DNA: TGTGCCAGTAGTCGGCTAAGGGATCAGCCCCAGCATTTT; CDR3 protein: CASSRLRDQPQHF
clone size: -; J gene: TRBJ1-2; V gene: TRBV3-1/TRBV3-2; D gene: TRBD1; CDR3 DNA: TGTGCCAGCAGCGGAGGGACAGACTATGGCTACACCTTC; CDR3 protein: CASSGGTDYGYTF